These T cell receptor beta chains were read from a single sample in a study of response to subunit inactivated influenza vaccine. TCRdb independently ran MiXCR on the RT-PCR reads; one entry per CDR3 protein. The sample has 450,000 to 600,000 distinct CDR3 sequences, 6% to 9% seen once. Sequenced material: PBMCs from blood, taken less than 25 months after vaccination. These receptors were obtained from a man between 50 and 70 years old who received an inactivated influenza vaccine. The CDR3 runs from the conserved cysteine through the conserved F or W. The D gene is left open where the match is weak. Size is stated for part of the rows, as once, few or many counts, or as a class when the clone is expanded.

cdr3_nt: TGCGCCAGCGGAGGTAGCGGGGGCGGGGTCAATGAGCAGTTCTTC; cdr3_aa: CASGGSGGGVNEQFF; cdr3_length: 15; clone_size: -; v_call: TRBV5-1; d_call: TRBD2; j_call: TRBJ2-1
cdr3_nt: TGTGCCAGCAGTAGGACATTCTCCTACGAGCAGTACTTC; cdr3_aa: CASSRTFSYEQYF; cdr3_length: 13; clone_size: -; v_call: TRBV2; d_call: -; j_call: TRBJ2-7
cdr3_nt: TGTGCCAGCAGTTTAGCCAGCACGAGCTCCTACGAGCAGTACTTC; cdr3_aa: CASSLASTSSYEQYF; cdr3_length: 15; clone_size: few; v_call: TRBV12-3/TRBV12-4; d_call: -; j_call: TRBJ2-7
cdr3_nt: TGTGCCAGCACAGGACAGGCGAAAGAGACCCAGTACTTC; cdr3_aa: CASTGQAKETQYF; cdr3_length: 13; clone_size: -; v_call: TRBV12-3/TRBV12-4; d_call: TRBD1; j_call: TRBJ2-5
cdr3_nt: TGTGCTAGCAGCCAGACCGGGACCAAAGAGACCCAGTACTTC; cdr3_aa: CASSQTGTKETQYF; cdr3_length: 14; clone_size: many; v_call: TRBV7-7; d_call: -; j_call: TRBJ2-5
cdr3_nt: TGTGCCAGCAGTGAAGGTTCTCGGCAGTTCTTC; cdr3_aa: CASSEGSRQFF; cdr3_length: 11; clone_size: many; v_call: TRBV2; d_call: -; j_call: TRBJ2-1
cdr3_nt: TGTGCCAGCAGCCAGAGGGGGGGCTCAAGATTTGAAGCTTTCTTT; cdr3_aa: CASSQRGGSRFEAFF; cdr3_length: 15; clone_size: few; v_call: TRBV13; d_call: -; j_call: TRBJ1-1
cdr3_nt: TGTGCCAGCAGCGTAGCGGCGGGAGGTGACAATGAGCAGTTCTTC; cdr3_aa: CASSVAAGGDNEQFF; cdr3_length: 15; clone_size: few; v_call: TRBV9; d_call: TRBD2; j_call: TRBJ2-1
cdr3_nt: TGTGCCAGCAGCCAATTGTCAGGGCTCCATAATTCACCCCTCCACTTT; cdr3_aa: CASSQLSGLHNSPLHF; cdr3_length: 16; clone_size: -; v_call: TRBV3-1; d_call: -; j_call: TRBJ1-6
cdr3_nt: TGTGCCAGTAGTATGGGGAGGCGTTTGGTTTACAATGAGCAGTTCTTC; cdr3_aa: CASSMGRRLVYNEQFF; cdr3_length: 16; clone_size: few; v_call: TRBV19; d_call: -; j_call: TRBJ2-1